What follows are 9 T cell receptor beta chains derived from one specimen sequenced in a study of control samples from healthy donors and cancer patients (dated by TCRdb to 2018 to 2020). To prepare the library, the immunoSEQ multiplex PCR assay was applied. As stored in TCRdb, this immuneACCESS dataset retains in-frame rearrangements with V and J assigned. A fraction of the clones does not appear; measured against another copy, unresolved V genes explain less than half of the discrepancy, and the remainder lacks a known reason. The sample records about 110,000 clones, approximately 90% of which are singletons. The ten largest account for approximately 3.7% of the sample. The sequenced sample consisted of PBMCs. These receptors were taken from a woman between 55 and 75 years old with lung cancer.

This chain joins TRBV5-1 and TRBJ2-5; TRBD1 matches at 10 bases. The CDR3 spans 14 residues. The germline gives CDR1 SGHRS, CDR2 YFSETQ. V dropped 2 bases and J dropped 4; count of bases not matched to a gene: 2. The CDR3, as DNA: TGCGCCAGCAGCTTTTGGACAGGGGGAGAGACCCAGTACTTC. Protein product: CASSFWTGGETQYF.

Comment on this clone: Other nucleotide sequences from this sample produce the same CDR3. J is TRBJ1-1 and V is TRBV29-1, with unresolved D. V shed 4 bases and J shed 1 base, with 10 bases lying between them. Germline CDR1 reads SQVTM; CDR2 reads ANQGSEA. This CDR3 contains 13 residues. The CDR3 protein is CSVGRVPNTEAFF. The CDR3 nucleotides read TGCAGCGTTGGAAGGGTACCGAACACTGAAGCTTTCTTT.

The rearrangement joins TRBV28 to TRBJ2-2, with a possible D match to TRBD2 (6 bases). Germline-derived CDR1 and CDR2 are MDHEN and SYDVKM. This CDR3 has 17 residues. The ends were cut back, 8 bases at V and 0 bases at J, with 19 bases in the middle. CDR3 in DNA: TGTGCCAGCGGCCTGAGTTGGCTAGCGTCGAACACCGGGGAGCTGTTTTTT. Translated, it gives CASGLSWLASNTGELFF. The whole variable domain, filled in from reference TRBV28 and TRBJ2-2, reads DVKVTQSSRYLVKRTGEKVFLECVQDMDHENMFWYRQDPGLGLRLIYFSYDVKMKEKGDIPEGYSVSREKKERFSLILESASTNQTSMYLCASGLSWLASNTGELFFGEGSRLTVL.

V and J are TRBV6-6 and TRBJ2-7, with D possibly TRBD2 on 6 matching bases. The ends were cut back, 3 bases at V and 5 bases at J, with 17 bases in the middle. This CDR3 is 15 amino acids long. The germline CDR1 and CDR2 sequences are MNHNY and SVGAGI (reference sequence). The CDR3 DNA sequence: TGTGCCAGCAGTTATAGCGGTTTCAACGTGGACGAGCAGTACTTC. It translates to CASSYSGFNVDEQYF.

This sequence joins TRBV3-1 (or the pseudogene TRBV3-2) and TRBJ2-3; perhaps TRBD1 as D (7 bases). V dropped 7 bases and J dropped 1 base, with 18 bases sitting between them. The CDR3 spans 16 residues. CDR1 and CDR2 (germline): LGHDT, YNNKEL (reference sequence). CDR3 DNA: TGTGCCAGCACCCTTCGACAGGGCGGGGGCACAGATACGCAGTATTTT. Its translation: CASTLRQGGGTDTQYF.

The chain recombines TRBV11-2 with TRBJ2-2; D is possibly TRBD1 (6 bases). The ends were cut back, 5 bases at V and 3 bases at J, with 19 bases in the middle. Per the germline V gene, CDR1 is SGHAT and CDR2 is FQNNGV. The CDR3 length is 17 residues. CDR3 DNA: TGTGCCAGCAGCCGAAGGGGACAACAGGGCGACACCGGGGAGCTGTTTTTT. Its translation is CASSRRGQQGDTGELFF. Supplemented by reference TRBV11-2 and TRBJ2-2, the full variable domain reads EAGVAQSPRYKIIEKRQSVAFWCNPISGHATLYWYQQILGQGPKLLIQFQNNGVVDDSQLPKDRFSAERLKGVDSTLKIQPAKLEDSAVYLCASSRRGQQGDTGELFFGEGSRLTVL.

The table lists this clone with a count of one. The rearrangement links TRBV6-5 to TRBJ1-6; TRBD1 aligns across 8 bases. Losses at the gene ends were 5 bases for V and 11 bases for J; bases not matched to a gene: 11. From germline, CDR1 is MNHEY and CDR2 SVGAGI. The CDR3 is 15 amino acids. CDR3 bases: TGTGCCAGCAGTCAAACTGGACAGGGAATTCCACCCCTCCACTTT. It translates to CASSQTGQGIPPLHF.

The chain joins TRBV6-2 or TRBV6-3 to TRBJ1-1; D might be TRBD1 (6 bases). V shed 4 bases and J shed 7 bases, with 10 bases lying between them. The CDR3 extends over 12 amino acids. The germline V gene has CDR1 MNHEY and CDR2 SVGEGT. CDR3 DNA: TGTGCCAGCAGTTCCGGGGGCCTTGAAGCTTTCTTT. This sequence encodes CASSSGGLEAFF.

The J gene is TRBJ2-1, the V gene TRBV2; 10 nucleotides align to TRBD1. From germline, CDR1 is SNHLY and CDR2 FYNNEI. This CDR3 spans 14 amino acids. The J segment lost 4 bases and the V segment lost 4 bases, leaving 1 base of the junction unmatched. CDR3 nucleotide sequence: TGTGCCAGCAGTGCGGGACAGGGGTACAATGAGCAGTTCTTC. Its translation is CASSAGQGYNEQFF.